The TCR beta chain under discussion was sequenced for a study of Tregs in tolerant kidney transplant recipients. Unstimulated Tregs (CD4+CD25+CD127-) and CD4+CD25- non-Tregs were sorted from PBMCs. Germline V gene lookup returns CDR1 SNHLY and CDR2 FYNNEI. The CDR3 loop spans 14 amino acids. V lost 4 bases and J lost 2, with 8 bases in between. The repertoire was sequenced with immunoSEQ multiplex PCR; TCRdb's copy has only in-frame clones and lacks some. The table has about 240,000 clones, roughly 80% seen once. The TCR originated in a human donor in good health. The sample was CD4+ T cells from blood. This rearrangement joins TRBV2 to TRBJ2-2; D is unresolved. The CDR3 spells CASSVQRNTGELFF. The CDR3 DNA is TGTGCCAGCAGTGTTCAGCGTAACACCGGGGAGCTGTTTTTT.